This TCR beta chain was identified in a study of CD8+ T cells in alopecia areata. Noted treatment: oral pan-JAK inhibitor, 5-10 mg twice daily. TCR sequencing used cDNA made by reverse transcription of extracted RNA. Data came from immunoSEQ multiplex PCR; TCRdb stores just in-frame clones and leaves some out. The table lists about 180,000 clones, roughly 50% of them singletons. The CDR3 has 14 amino acids. The ends lost 6 bases at V and 0 bases at J; junction bases unmatched: 4. Germline V gene data show CDR1 as MNHEY and CDR2 as SVGAGI. J is TRBJ2-7 and V is TRBV6-5; 8 bases are a match to TRBD1. Sequences were derived from CD8+ T cells sorted from blood, sampled at week 24, from a patient treated with tofacitinib. The receptor's source is a human donor with alopecia areata. The CDR3 DNA sequence: TGTGCCAGCAGCACCGGACAGGGCTCCTACGAGCAGTACTTC. As protein: CASSTGQGSYEQYF.